What follows are 18 T cell receptor beta chains derived from one specimen sequenced in a study of blood T cell repertoires in COVID-19. Measured with immunoSEQ multiplex PCR; TCRdb has only the in-frame clones, and not every one. This sample has approximately 150,000 clones; roughly four fifths occur once, and the top ten carry 9.5% to 12%. Sequencing input: peripheral blood. Receptors originate from a man aged 55 to 69 with active or convalescent COVID-19.

The rearrangement links TRBV7-6 to TRBJ1-5, with a weak D call TRBD1 (5 bases). The CDR3 loop spans 16 amino acids. Germline values: CDR1 SGHVS, CDR2 FNYEAQ. V shed 3 bases and J shed 0 bases, with 12 bases lying between them. The CDR3 loop reads CASSFGAGYSNQPQHF. The CDR3 DNA sequence: TGTGCCAGCAGCTTTGGGGCCGGTTATAGCAATCAGCCCCAGCATTTT.

The genes are TRBV6-1 and TRBJ2-2; 13 positions agree with TRBD2. CDR3 length: 19 residues. V shed 1 base and J 8 bases; nucleotides not matched to a gene: 13. The germline V gene encodes CDR1 MNHNS and CDR2 SASEGT. The CDR3 DNA is TGTGCCAGCAGTGAAGACGTTGTGGGACTAGCGGGGTTAGAAGGGGAGCTGTTTTTT. Translating it yields CASSEDVVGLAGLEGELFF.

This chain links TRBV18 with TRBJ1-1; no reliable D call. V was trimmed by 2 bases and J by 4 bases, leaving 17 bases between them. The CDR3 extends over 16 amino acids. The germline V gene has CDR1 KGHSH and CDR2 LQKENI. The CDR3 nucleotides are TGTGCCAGCTCACCAAGAGAGCCAGGCCGTGGCACTGAAGCTTTCTTT. This translates into CASSPREPGRGTEAFF. Full variable domain (rest looked up from reference TRBV18 and TRBJ1-1): NAGVMQNPRHLVRRRGQEARLRCSPMKGHSHVYWYRQLPEEGLKFMVYLQKENIIDESGMPKERFSAEFPKEGPSILRIQQVVRGDSAAYFCASSPREPGRGTEAFFGQGTRLTVV.

This clone was seen a few times. The chain has TRBV7-2 and TRBJ2-3; D unclear. Germline assignment: CDR1 SGHTA and CDR2 FQGNSA. V was cut by 2 bases and J by 4 bases, with 10 bases left in between. The CDR3 contains 14 residues. CDR3 amino acids: CASSLRVAPDTQYF. The CDR3 DNA is TGTGCCAGCAGCTTACGCGTCGCGCCAGATACGCAGTATTTT.

Details on this clone: Other DNA sequences in the same sample also yield this CDR3. The chain recombines TRBV2 with TRBJ1-5, with a tentative D call TRBD1 (6 bases). Germline assignment: CDR1 SNHLY and CDR2 FYNNEI. The CDR3 is made up of 13 amino acids. V was cut by 1 base and J by 5 bases, with 6 bases left in between. CDR3 residues: CASSEDRDQPQHF. The CDR3 DNA follows: TGTGCCAGCAGTGAAGACAGGGATCAGCCCCAGCATTTT.

The chain combines TRBV11-3 with TRBJ2-3; 7 bases are shared with TRBD1. The CDR3 extends over 14 amino acids. CDR1 is SGHNT, CDR2 YENEEA, per germline. Unmatched junction bases numbered 4, after V lost 5 bases and J lost 2 bases. This chain's CDR3 is CASSEGAPTDTQYF. The CDR3 DNA follows: TGTGCCAGCAGCGAGGGGGCCCCCACAGATACGCAGTATTTT.

This clone occurred once. V usage is TRBV2 and J usage is TRBJ2-5; possibly TRBD2 for D (6 bases). Germline CDR1 reads SNHLY; CDR2 reads FYNNEI. Between the trimmed V and J ends, which lost 7 bases and 2 bases, there was a span of 17 bases. CDR3 size: 15 residues. CDR3 sequence: CASTPWGRRQETQYF. The CDR3 coding sequence is TGTGCCAGCACCCCATGGGGGAGGAGGCAAGAGACCCAGTACTTC.

V is TRBV28 and J is TRBJ2-5, with unresolved D. V was trimmed by 1 base and J by 5 bases, leaving 20 bases between them. From germline, CDR1 is MDHEN and CDR2 SYDVKM. The CDR3 is made up of 17 amino acids. The chain's CDR3 is CASSLSSRPRSWETQYF. CDR3 DNA sequence: TGTGCCAGCAGTTTATCGTCACGGCCACGGAGTTGGGAGACCCAGTACTTC.

This clone was observed a single time. This chain uses TRBV3-1 (or the pseudogene TRBV3-2) with TRBJ2-2; no reliable D call. CDR3 length: 14 amino acids. Germline V gene sequence: CDR1 LGHDT, CDR2 YNNKEL (reference sequence). V was shortened by 8 bases and J by 2 bases, with 12 bases between the two germline ends. Written as DNA, the CDR3 is TGTGCCAGCGAACCGGGTCCAAACACCGGGGAGCTGTTTTTT. It encodes CASEPGPNTGELFF.

The chain uses TRBV12-3 or TRBV12-4 and TRBJ1-1, with D possibly TRBD1 on 6 matching bases. This CDR3 region has 11 residues. Trimming pared 6 bases from V and 12 bases from J, leaving 14 bases between. As DNA, the CDR3 is TGTGCCAGCAGATTACAGGGTTGGACTTTCTTT. Its protein product is CASRLQGWTFF.

The chain uses TRBV5-1 and TRBJ1-2; 7 bases match TRBD1. V lost 4 bases to trimming and J lost 8 bases; unmatched junction nucleotides: 11. The CDR3 loop spans 14 amino acids. In germline, CDR1 is SGHRS, CDR2 YFSETQ. CDR3 loop: CASSRGQRNEGYTF. The CDR3 coding sequence is TGCGCCAGCAGCAGGGGACAGAGGAATGAGGGCTACACCTTC.

This clone was counted once. V and J are TRBV9 and TRBJ2-5, with 12 bases lining up with TRBD2. V gave up 1 base and J gave up 5 bases; unmatched junction bases: 3. The CDR3 is made up of 15 amino acids. Germline CDR1 reads SGDLS; CDR2 reads YYNGEE. CDR3 in DNA: TGTGCCAGCAGCGTACAACTAGCGGGAGGTGAGACCCAGTACTTC. Translating it yields CASSVQLAGGETQYF.

This chain joins TRBV4-1 and TRBJ1-4; TRBD1 aligns across 12 bases. V was clipped by 4 bases and J by 6 bases; unmatched bases: 9. CDR1 and CDR2 (germline): MGHRA, YSYEKL. The CDR3 is 17 residues long. The CDR3 nucleotides read TGCGCCAGCAGCCCCCGTCCCGGGACAGGGGGCGATGAAAAACTGTTTTTT. This encodes CASSPRPGTGGDEKLFF.

The chain couples TRBV5-1 to TRBJ1-2; TRBD1 matches at 8 bases. This CDR3 is built from 13 residues. The germline V gene encodes CDR1 SGHRS and CDR2 YFSETQ. J lost 4 bases, V lost 5 bases, and 4 bases had no gene match. The CDR3 DNA reads TGCGCCAGCAGACAGGGGGTGCTCTATGGCTACACCTTC. This gives the protein CASRQGVLYGYTF.

The chain is built from TRBV5-1 and TRBJ2-2, with 9 bases that match TRBD2. Germline loops: CDR1 SGHRS, CDR2 YFSETQ. V trimming: 1 base; J trimming: 3 bases; junction bases outside the gene matches: 1. CDR3 size: 15 residues. Here the CDR3 DNA reads TGCGCCAGCAGCTTGCCTAGCGGGGACACCGGGGAGCTGTTTTTT. The encoded protein is CASSLPSGDTGELFF.

A single count supports this clone. This chain links TRBV20-1 with TRBJ2-7; D is unclear. V gave up 3 bases and J gave up 2 bases, with 11 bases separating them. The CDR3 has 13 amino acids. Germline-derived CDR1 and CDR2 are DFQATT and SNEGSKA (reference sequence). CDR3 DNA: TGCAGTGCTAGTTTTCCGGTGACCTACGAGCAGTACTTC. Amino acid sequence: CSASFPVTYEQYF.

This clone was counted between two and nine times. CDR3 sequence (DNA): TGTGCCAGCAGCCGTGAACTGTGGGGGGACACTGAAGCTTTCTTT. Translating it yields CASSRELWGDTEAFF. This chain connects TRBV3-1 (or the pseudogene TRBV3-2) to TRBJ1-1; possible D gene TRBD1, 5 bases. The CDR3 consists of 15 residues. Per germline, CDR1 LGHDT and CDR2 YNNKEL (reference sequence). The germline V and J ends were trimmed by 4 bases and 3 bases, with 15 bases remaining between them.

This chain links TRBV5-3 with TRBJ2-7; 9 positions agree with TRBD2. TRBV5-3 has ORF status, its function being uncertain. CDR3 size: 21 residues. V trimming: 4 bases; J trimming: 0 bases; junction bases outside the gene matches: 23. The CDR3 region is CARSLLQAGLAPYLSSYEQYF. The DNA for the CDR3 is TGTGCCAGAAGCCTCCTGCAGGCGGGACTAGCCCCTTATCTGAGCTCCTACGAGCAGTACTTC.